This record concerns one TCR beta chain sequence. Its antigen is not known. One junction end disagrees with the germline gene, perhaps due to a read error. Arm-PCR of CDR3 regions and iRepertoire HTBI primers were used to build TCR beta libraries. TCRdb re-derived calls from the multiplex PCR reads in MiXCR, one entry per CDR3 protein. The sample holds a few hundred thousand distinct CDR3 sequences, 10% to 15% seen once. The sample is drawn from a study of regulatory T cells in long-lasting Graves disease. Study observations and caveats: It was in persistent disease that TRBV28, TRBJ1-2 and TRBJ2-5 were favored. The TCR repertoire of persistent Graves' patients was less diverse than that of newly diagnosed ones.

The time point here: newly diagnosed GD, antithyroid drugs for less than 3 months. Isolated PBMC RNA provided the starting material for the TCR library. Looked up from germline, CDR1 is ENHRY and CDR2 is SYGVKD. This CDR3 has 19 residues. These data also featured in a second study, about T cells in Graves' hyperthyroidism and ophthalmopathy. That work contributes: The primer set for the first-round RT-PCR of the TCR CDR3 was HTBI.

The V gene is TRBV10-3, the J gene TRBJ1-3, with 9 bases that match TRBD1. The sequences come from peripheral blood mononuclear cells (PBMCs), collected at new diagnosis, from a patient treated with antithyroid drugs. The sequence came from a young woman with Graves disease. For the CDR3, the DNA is TGTGCCATCAGGGGACAGGGCAGGGGGCGGCAGAGCTCTGGGAACACCATATATTTT. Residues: CAIRGQGRGRQSSGNTIYF.